The rows below give T cell receptor beta chains drawn from one sample of a study of T cell responses to AZD1222 COVID-19 vaccine. Only in-frame clones appear in the TCRdb table, and some are missing; sequencing was by immunoSEQ multiplex PCR. The data show about 120,000 clones, around 90% seen once. The sample in question was peripheral blood, obtained on day 0 of AZD1222 vaccination. Receptors originate from an adult in good health. Each CDR3 is given with its conserved first and last residue. D genes are given only for firm matches. Size is omitted from some rows. Given values are once, few, many or a class for expanded clones.

V gene: TRBV5-8
clone size: .
D gene: .
CDR3 length: 15
J gene: TRBJ1-2
CDR3 DNA: TGTGCCAGCAGCTTAGGGTTTGGGACGGCGTATGGCTACACCTTC
CDR3 protein: CASSLGFGTAYGYTF

V gene: TRBV7-9
clone size: .
D gene: .
CDR3 length: 16
J gene: TRBJ2-3
CDR3 DNA: TGTGCCAGCAGCCATGAAGGGAAACAGAGCACAGATACGCAGTATTTT
CDR3 protein: CASSHEGKQSTDTQYF

V gene: TRBV7-6
clone size: .
D gene: TRBD1
CDR3 length: 16
J gene: TRBJ2-3
CDR3 DNA: TGTGCCAGCAGCTACCTACAGGGGGGAGGCACAGATACGCAGTATTTT
CDR3 protein: CASSYLQGGGTDTQYF

V gene: TRBV5-8
clone size: once
D gene: .
CDR3 length: 13
J gene: TRBJ1-5
CDR3 DNA: TGTGCCAGCAGTCTTGGAGGGATTCAGCCCCAGCATTTT
CDR3 protein: CASSLGGIQPQHF

V gene: TRBV19
clone size: .
D gene: .
CDR3 length: 13
J gene: TRBJ2-2
CDR3 DNA: TGTGCGAGTAGTGGGACCTACACCGGGGAGCTGTTTTTT
CDR3 protein: CASSGTYTGELFF

V gene: TRBV5-6
clone size: .
D gene: .
CDR3 length: 12
J gene: TRBJ2-1
CDR3 DNA: TGTGCCAGCAGCCTACGAAAGGTTGAGCAGTTCTTC
CDR3 protein: CASSLRKVEQFF

V gene: TRBV5-1
clone size: .
D gene: .
CDR3 length: 15
J gene: TRBJ2-2
CDR3 DNA: TGCGCCAGCAGCTTGTCTCTGGTGGACACCGGGGAGCTGTTTTTT
CDR3 protein: CASSLSLVDTGELFF

V gene: TRBV10-1
clone size: .
D gene: TRBD2
CDR3 length: 17
J gene: TRBJ2-2
CDR3 DNA: TGCGCCAGCAGCGATTTTATGTCTGGAGGGAGGGCCGGGGAGCTGTTTTTT
CDR3 protein: CASSDFMSGGRAGELFF

V gene: TRBV4-3
clone size: .
D gene: .
CDR3 length: 19
J gene: TRBJ1-1
CDR3 DNA: TGCGCCAGCAGCCAAGATTACTTCCGGGGCCCCGGGGCGAACACTGAAGCTTTCTTT
CDR3 protein: CASSQDYFRGPGANTEAFF

V gene: TRBV3-1/TRBV3-2
clone size: .
D gene: TRBD1
CDR3 length: 12
J gene: TRBJ2-7
CDR3 DNA: TGTGCCAGCAGCCCGGGACAGGGCGAGCAGTACTTC
CDR3 protein: CASSPGQGEQYF

V gene: TRBV9
clone size: .
D gene: .
CDR3 length: 15
J gene: TRBJ1-4
CDR3 DNA: TGTGCCAGCAGCCACGGGTCGGCAGCGGCGGAAAAACTGTTTTTT
CDR3 protein: CASSHGSAAAEKLFF

V gene: TRBV19
clone size: .
D gene: .
CDR3 length: 17
J gene: TRBJ1-5
CDR3 DNA: TGTGCCAGTAGTATAGATCGCCGCTCGGGGAGCAATCAGCCCCAGCATTTT
CDR3 protein: CASSIDRRSGSNQPQHF

V gene: TRBV6-5
clone size: once
D gene: .
CDR3 length: 15
J gene: TRBJ2-1
CDR3 DNA: TGTGCCAGCAGTTACGGCAGGGGTAGGGGCTATGAGCAGTTCTTC
CDR3 protein: CASSYGRGRGYEQFF

V gene: TRBV5-8
clone size: .
D gene: .
CDR3 length: 16
J gene: TRBJ2-5
CDR3 DNA: TGTGCCAGCAGCTTGGGTCGGGCAGCCAAGGAGGAGACCCAGTACTTC
CDR3 protein: CASSLGRAAKEETQYF

V gene: TRBV28
clone size: .
D gene: .
CDR3 length: 14
J gene: TRBJ1-5
CDR3 DNA: TGTGCCAGCATTGGGACGTTCGATCGACAGCCCCAGCATTTT
CDR3 protein: CASIGTFDRQPQHF

V gene: TRBV5-1
clone size: .
D gene: TRBD1
CDR3 length: 14
J gene: TRBJ2-1
CDR3 DNA: TGCGCCAGCAGCTTGGCTGGACAGGGAGATGAGCAGTTCTTC
CDR3 protein: CASSLAGQGDEQFF

V gene: TRBV6-1
clone size: few
D gene: TRBD1
CDR3 length: 16
J gene: TRBJ1-2
CDR3 DNA: TGTGCCAGCAGTGCCCAACCCACAGGGGCCCATGCGGGCTACACCTTC
CDR3 protein: CASSAQPTGAHAGYTF

V gene: TRBV7-2
clone size: once
D gene: .
CDR3 length: 15
J gene: TRBJ1-5
CDR3 DNA: TGTGCCAGCAGCTTAACCCTTTATAGCAATCAGCCCCAGCATTTT
CDR3 protein: CASSLTLYSNQPQHF

V gene: TRBV19
clone size: .
D gene: .
CDR3 length: 13
J gene: TRBJ1-5
CDR3 DNA: TGTGCCAGTGAGGGACGGGGCAATCAGCCCCAGCATTTT
CDR3 protein: CASEGRGNQPQHF

V gene: TRBV7-2
clone size: .
D gene: .
CDR3 length: 19
J gene: TRBJ2-1
CDR3 DNA: TGTGCCAGCAGCTTAGGATCTCGTGGGGTAGGGGGCTCCTACAATGAGCAGTTCTTC
CDR3 protein: CASSLGSRGVGGSYNEQFF

V gene: TRBV15
clone size: .
D gene: .
CDR3 length: 13
J gene: TRBJ1-2
CDR3 DNA: TGTGCCACCAGCAGCAGGGGAAGCTATGGCTACACCTTC
CDR3 protein: CATSSRGSYGYTF

V gene: TRBV7-8
clone size: .
D gene: .
CDR3 length: 14
J gene: TRBJ2-7
CDR3 DNA: TGTGCCAGCAGCGCTGGCAGGGCAAGCTACGAGCAGTACTTC
CDR3 protein: CASSAGRASYEQYF

V gene: TRBV3-1/TRBV3-2
clone size: few
D gene: TRBD2
CDR3 length: 14
J gene: TRBJ2-1
CDR3 DNA: TGTGCCATCGGACTAGCGGGAACCTACAATGAGCAGTTCTTC
CDR3 protein: CAIGLAGTYNEQFF

V gene: TRBV28
clone size: .
D gene: .
CDR3 length: 14
J gene: TRBJ1-5
CDR3 DNA: TGTGCCAGCAGGGGGGAAAGGGGGGATCAGCCCCAGCATTTT
CDR3 protein: CASRGERGDQPQHF

V gene: TRBV7-6
clone size: few
D gene: TRBD1
CDR3 length: 14
J gene: TRBJ2-7
CDR3 DNA: TGTGCCAGCAGCAGACAGGGGGGCTCCTACGAGCAGTACTTC
CDR3 protein: CASSRQGGSYEQYF

V gene: TRBV2
clone size: .
D gene: .
CDR3 length: 16
J gene: TRBJ1-4
CDR3 DNA: TGTGCCAGCAGTGAAGGAAGGGCAGCAACTAATGAAAAACTGTTTTTT
CDR3 protein: CASSEGRAATNEKLFF

V gene: TRBV30
clone size: .
D gene: .
CDR3 length: 13
J gene: TRBJ1-2
CDR3 DNA: TGTGCCTGGAGTTCCCTCAGGCGCTATGGCTACACCTTC
CDR3 protein: CAWSSLRRYGYTF

V gene: TRBV10-3
clone size: .
D gene: TRBD1
CDR3 length: 16
J gene: TRBJ2-5
CDR3 DNA: TGTGCCATCAGTGTGCTGGACAGGGGGCTCAGAGAGACCCAGTACTTC
CDR3 protein: CAISVLDRGLRETQYF

V gene: TRBV11-1
clone size: .
D gene: TRBD1
CDR3 length: 14
J gene: TRBJ1-1
CDR3 DNA: TGTGCCAGCAGCACCAGACAGGGAGACACTGAAGCTTTCTTT
CDR3 protein: CASSTRQGDTEAFF

V gene: TRBV7-9
clone size: .
D gene: TRBD1
CDR3 length: 15
J gene: TRBJ1-2
CDR3 DNA: TGTGCCAGCAGCTCACCAGGGGGCTGGGTCTATGGCTACACCTTC
CDR3 protein: CASSSPGGWVYGYTF

V gene: TRBV9
clone size: .
D gene: TRBD1
CDR3 length: 14
J gene: TRBJ1-4
CDR3 DNA: TGTGCCAGCAGCGTCGGGACAGAGTACGAAAAACTGTTTTTT
CDR3 protein: CASSVGTEYEKLFF

V gene: TRBV4-1
clone size: .
D gene: TRBD2
CDR3 length: 20
J gene: TRBJ2-2
CDR3 DNA: TGCGCCAGCAGCCAAGTGGCTAGCGGGAGATCCTCCCTGAAGTCCGGGGAGCTGTTTTTT
CDR3 protein: CASSQVASGRSSLKSGELFF

V gene: TRBV25-1
clone size: .
D gene: TRBD1
CDR3 length: 14
J gene: TRBJ2-4
CDR3 DNA: TGTGCCAGCAGTCCCCGGGACAGTTTAAACATTCAGTACTTC
CDR3 protein: CASSPRDSLNIQYF

V gene: TRBV9
clone size: .
D gene: .
CDR3 length: 16
J gene: TRBJ1-6
CDR3 DNA: TGTGCCAGCAGCGTAGAAAGGGAACGCGTTAATTCACCCCTCCACTTT
CDR3 protein: CASSVERERVNSPLHF

V gene: TRBV7-4
clone size: few
D gene: TRBD2
CDR3 length: 22
J gene: TRBJ2-3
CDR3 DNA: TGTGCCAGCAGCGCTTTGTTCTGGGGACTAGTCATAACAAAGGAAAGCACAGATACGCAGTATTTT
CDR3 protein: CASSALFWGLVITKESTDTQYF

V gene: TRBV30
clone size: once
D gene: .
CDR3 length: 14
J gene: TRBJ2-3
CDR3 DNA: TGTGCCTGGAGTGTTTTAGCGGCCACAGATACGCAGTATTTT
CDR3 protein: CAWSVLAATDTQYF

V gene: TRBV3-1/TRBV3-2
clone size: once
D gene: TRBD1
CDR3 length: 14
J gene: TRBJ2-1
CDR3 DNA: TGTGCCAGCAGCCAATGGACAGGGGGCAATGAGCAGTTCTTC
CDR3 protein: CASSQWTGGNEQFF

V gene: TRBV12-3/TRBV12-4
clone size: .
D gene: .
CDR3 length: 11
J gene: TRBJ2-7
CDR3 DNA: TGTGCCAGCAGACTCTCCCACGAGCAGTACTTC
CDR3 protein: CASRLSHEQYF

V gene: TRBV6-2/TRBV6-3
clone size: .
D gene: .
CDR3 length: 14
J gene: TRBJ1-2
CDR3 DNA: TGTGCCAGCAGTAAGGGGACACATAACTATGGCTACACCTTC
CDR3 protein: CASSKGTHNYGYTF

V gene: TRBV5-4
clone size: .
D gene: .
CDR3 length: 13
J gene: TRBJ2-1
CDR3 DNA: TGTGCCAGCAGCCTGCCGACCTACAATGAGCAGTTCTTC
CDR3 protein: CASSLPTYNEQFF

V gene: TRBV6-5
clone size: .
D gene: .
CDR3 length: 15
J gene: TRBJ2-3
CDR3 DNA: TGTGCCAGCAGTTACGCGGGGCGGGTCACAGATACGCAGTATTTT
CDR3 protein: CASSYAGRVTDTQYF

V gene: TRBV3-1/TRBV3-2
clone size: .
D gene: .
CDR3 length: 11
J gene: TRBJ1-1
CDR3 DNA: TGTGCCAGCAGCCAGAACACTGAAGCTTTCTTT
CDR3 protein: CASSQNTEAFF

V gene: TRBV28
clone size: once
D gene: .
CDR3 length: 17
J gene: TRBJ1-2
CDR3 DNA: TGTGCCAGCAGTCCTCTTGGTAGGGGGGGTGGTAACTATGGCTACACCTTC
CDR3 protein: CASSPLGRGGGNYGYTF

V gene: TRBV6-2/TRBV6-3
clone size: .
D gene: .
CDR3 length: 12
J gene: TRBJ1-2
CDR3 DNA: TGTGCCAGCAGTTACTTCAAAGCATTCTACACCTTC
CDR3 protein: CASSYFKAFYTF

V gene: TRBV5-4
clone size: .
D gene: .
CDR3 length: 15
J gene: TRBJ1-5
CDR3 DNA: TGTGCCAGCAGCTTGGGAGGGGCGTTGGGTCAGCCCCAGCATTTT
CDR3 protein: CASSLGGALGQPQHF

V gene: TRBV6-5
clone size: .
D gene: TRBD2
CDR3 length: 16
J gene: TRBJ2-2
CDR3 DNA: TGTGCCAGCAGTTACTTGAGCGGGGGGCCGAACGGGGAGCTGTTTTTT
CDR3 protein: CASSYLSGGPNGELFF

V gene: TRBV5-1
clone size: .
D gene: TRBD2
CDR3 length: 17
J gene: TRBJ2-7
CDR3 DNA: TGCGCCAGCAGCTTGGGAGGGGTTGATAGCGGGAACCACGAGCAGTACTTC
CDR3 protein: CASSLGGVDSGNHEQYF

V gene: TRBV6-6
clone size: .
D gene: .
CDR3 length: 14
J gene: TRBJ2-2
CDR3 DNA: TGTGCCAGCAGTTACTCGGAGGGAACCGGGGAGCTGTTTTTT
CDR3 protein: CASSYSEGTGELFF